These 11 T cell receptor beta chains were all obtained from the same sample, sequenced in a study of blood T cell repertoires in COVID-19. Clones were read by immunoSEQ multiplex PCR, and TCRdb kept only the in-frame ones, dropping some. The data contain under 250,000 clones, over 75% of them singletons. The source material was peripheral blood. These receptors were taken from a man younger than 40 who had recovered from COVID-19.

The V and J genes are TRBV7-2 and TRBJ2-3, with 7 bases lining up with TRBD1. Germline CDR1 reads SGHTA; CDR2 reads FQGNSA. The CDR3 has 15 residues. The V gene end was trimmed by 2 bases and the J gene end by 4 bases; junction bases not matched to a gene: 6. CDR3: CASSLMGQRADTQYF. CDR3 DNA: TGTGCCAGCAGCTTAATGGGACAGCGAGCAGATACGCAGTATTTT.

The V gene is TRBV5-1, the J gene TRBJ2-1; perhaps TRBD1 as D (6 bases). The V gene's germline CDR1 is SGHRS and CDR2 YFSETQ. The V end was cut by 1 base, the J end by 8 bases, with 16 bases between. CDR3 length equals 15 residues. CDR3 sequence: CASSLIFQGIHEQFF. The CDR3 DNA reads as TGCGCCAGCAGCTTGATATTCCAGGGGATCCATGAGCAGTTCTTC.

The count of this clone is one. The rearrangement joins TRBV7-2 to TRBJ2-7; unclear D gene. This CDR3 region has 15 residues. V lost 1 base, J lost 0 bases, and 10 bases lay in between. CDR1 and CDR2 (germline): SGHTA, FQGNSA. The CDR3 DNA follows: TGTGCCAGCAGCTTAGACAGTACGAGCTCCTACGAGCAGTACGTC. This encodes CASSLDSTSSYEQYV.

This clone has a count of ten or more. The chain employs TRBV19 and TRBJ1-1; D gene ambiguous. Trimming removed 1 base from V and 4 bases from J, with 10 bases in between. CDR1 is LNHDA, CDR2 SQIVND, per germline (reference sequence). The CDR3 extends over 14 amino acids. The CDR3 coding sequence is TGTGCCAGTAGTATAGCCTACCGGAGCACTGAAGCTTTCTTT. Translation: CASSIAYRSTEAFF. Full variable domain (missing parts from reference TRBV19 and TRBJ1-1): DGGITQSPKYLFRKEGQNVTLSCEQNLNHDAMYWYRQDPGQGLRLIYYSQIVNDFQKGDIAEGYSVSREKKESFPLTVTSAQKNPTAFYLCASSIAYRSTEAFFGQGTRLTVV.

This clone was observed a few times. This chain joins TRBV3-1 (or the pseudogene TRBV3-2) and TRBJ2-2; D remains ambiguous. The CDR3 is made up of 16 amino acids. Germline lookup yields CDR1 LGHDT and CDR2 YNNKEL (reference sequence). V was clipped by 7 bases and J by 1 base, with 16 bases between them. In DNA, the CDR3 is TGTGCCAGCAACACTAATCCCACCAGGAACACCGGGGAGCTGTTTTTT. It translates to CASNTNPTRNTGELFF.

In its sample, this clone was seen once. The chain uses TRBV6-5 and TRBJ2-1; D may be TRBD2 (6 bases). The CDR3 contains 15 residues. Germline assignment: CDR1 MNHEY and CDR2 SVGAGI. V lost 0 bases and J lost 6, with 12 bases in between. The CDR3 protein is CASSYSRQGGNEQFF. The CDR3 coding sequence is TGTGCCAGCAGTTACTCCCGGCAGGGAGGCAATGAGCAGTTCTTC.

This clone occurred a few times. This sequence joins TRBV5-4 and TRBJ1-4, with D maybe TRBD1 (5 bases). Per germline, CDR1 SGHNT and CDR2 YYREEE (reference sequence). There are 13 residues in the CDR3. The V end was cut by 1 base, the J end by 5 bases, with 6 bases between. CDR3 in DNA: TGTGCCAGCAGCTTGAAGGGGAATGAAAAACTGTTTTTT. Amino acid sequence: CASSLKGNEKLFF.

This sequence joins TRBV9 and TRBJ2-5, with TRBD1 as a possible D gene (7 bases). Germline V gene sequence: CDR1 SGDLS, CDR2 YYNGEE. V gave up 1 base and J gave up 5 bases, with 15 bases separating them. CDR3 length: 15 residues. The CDR3 DNA reads as TGTGCCAGCAGCGTAAGAGCAGGGGGGAAGGAGACCCAGTACTTC. It codes for CASSVRAGGKETQYF.

The chain uses TRBV5-4 and TRBJ2-1; D unresolved. The CDR3 is made up of 15 amino acids. Between the trimmed V and J ends, which lost 4 bases and 6 bases, there was a span of 17 bases. Per the germline V gene, CDR1 is SGHNT and CDR2 is YYREEE (reference sequence). CDR3 sequence: CASSRVRFSGNEQFF. In DNA form, the CDR3 reads TGTGCCAGCAGCCGTGTGCGGTTTTCCGGCAATGAGCAGTTCTTC.

This clone has just a few counts. This chain joins TRBV7-9 and TRBJ1-5; possible D gene TRBD1, 5 bases. The CDR3 has 12 amino acids. Per the germline V gene, CDR1 is SEHNR and CDR2 is FQNEAQ (reference sequence). The V end lost 5 bases, the J end lost 5 bases, and 7 bases lay between the germline ends. The CDR3 DNA reads TGTGCCAGCAGCCAACAGGATCAGCCCCAGCATTTT. Translated, it gives CASSQQDQPQHF.

The rearrangement joins TRBV9 to TRBJ2-3, with TRBD2 matching over 9 bases. V lost 0 bases to trimming and J lost 6 bases; unmatched junction nucleotides: 8. CDR1 SGDLS and CDR2 YYNGEE come from the germline V gene. The CDR3 sequence is 16 residues long. CDR3 amino acids: CASSVVGGGVGDTQYF. The CDR3 DNA sequence: TGTGCCAGCAGCGTAGTAGGCGGGGGGGTTGGGGATACGCAGTATTTT.